Presented here are 21 T cell receptor beta chains from one specimen sequenced in a study of blood T cell repertoires in COVID-19 (dated by TCRdb to the early 2020s). Receptor amplification or capture employed the immunoSEQ multiplex PCR assay. The source is immuneACCESS, and TCRdb retained only in-frame sequences with V and J called. Part of the clones is not carried over; for the studies checked, unresolved V genes explain less than half of this, and the remainder is unexplained. The sample table shows approximately 6,000 clones, and about 90% are seen once. Of the sample, under 20% is held by the ten largest clones. Sequences were obtained from peripheral blood. The receptor source for this set is a human donor in a cohort sampled during active COVID-19.

V is TRBV4-1 and J is TRBJ2-3; 15 bases align to TRBD2. The CDR3 runs to 15 residues. Germline trimming cut 4 bases from V and 6 bases from J; bases unmatched to any gene: 2. Germline V gene sequence: CDR1 MGHRA, CDR2 YSYEKL. CDR3 sequence: CASSLGTSGGDTQYF. CDR3 coding DNA: TGCGCCAGCAGCCTAGGGACTAGCGGGGGGGATACGCAGTATTTT.

V and J are TRBV19 and TRBJ2-4; a possible D gene is TRBD1 (5 bases). Germline V gene lookup returns CDR1 LNHDA and CDR2 SQIVND (reference sequence). The V and J ends lost 4 bases and 6 bases respectively, with 13 bases between them. The CDR3 loop spans 14 amino acids. DNA of the CDR3: TGTGCCAGTAGTAGGCAGGGTTTGGGAAACATTCAGTACTTC. Its translation is CASSRQGLGNIQYF.

The chain uses TRBV27 and TRBJ1-4; D may be TRBD1 (6 bases). Deletions cut 7 bases from V and 8 bases from J, with 20 bases between. This CDR3 is 15 amino acids long. Germline V lookup: CDR1 MNHEY, CDR2 SMNVEV (reference sequence). CDR3 nucleotides: TGTGCCAGCAATCGAGCGGGGGGGCTGCGAGAAAAACTGTTTTTT. Its translation: CASNRAGGLREKLFF.

The chain couples TRBV7-6 to TRBJ1-4, with D hard to call. The germline V gene has CDR1 SGHVS and CDR2 FNYEAQ. The length of the CDR3 is 17 residues. V lost 3 bases and J 3 bases, leaving 17 bases between the germline ends. The CDR3 sequence: CASSLELSGFSNEKLFF. For the CDR3, the DNA is TGTGCCAGCAGCTTGGAGTTATCTGGGTTTTCTAATGAAAAACTGTTTTTT.

J is TRBJ1-1 and V is TRBV25-1; 10 bases align to TRBD1. Trimming cost V 3 bases and J 3 bases; bases outside gene matches: 4. Per the germline V gene, CDR1 is MGHDK and CDR2 is SYGVNS. There are 15 residues in the CDR3. The CDR3 is CASSEGQGLHTEAFF. DNA for the CDR3: TGTGCCAGCAGTGAGGGACAGGGGTTGCACACTGAAGCTTTCTTT.

This clone was seen a handful of times. This chain joins TRBV7-8 and TRBJ1-6, with D possibly matching TRBD1 (6 bases). CDR1 is SGHVS, CDR2 FQNEAQ, per germline. The V end lost 5 bases, the J end lost 4 bases, and 18 bases lay between the germline ends. The CDR3 totals 17 residues. The CDR3 loop is CASSPGVGTKYNSPLHF. CDR3 in DNA: TGTGCCAGCAGCCCAGGAGTTGGGACAAAGTATAATTCACCCCTCCACTTT.

The chain combines TRBV27 with TRBJ1-2; D not certain. The germline V and J ends were trimmed by 6 bases and 8 bases, with 22 bases remaining between them. The CDR3 is 15 residues long. The germline V gene has CDR1 MNHEY and CDR2 SMNVEV (reference sequence). The CDR3 DNA reads as TGTGCCAGCAGGGGCGGGTACGCCCGGGGTTCGGGCTACACCTTC. It codes for CASRGGYARGSGYTF.

The CDR3: CASSYSGGLAGGEQYF. CDR3 DNA: TGTGCCAGCAGTTACAGTGGTGGTCTAGCGGGGGGAGAGCAGTACTTC. The chain uses TRBV6-5 and TRBJ2-7; TRBD2 matches 11 bases. Germline V gives CDR1 MNHEY, CDR2 SVGAGI. V shed 2 bases and J 7 bases; nucleotides not matched to a gene: 10. The CDR3 totals 16 residues.

The DNA for the CDR3 is TGTGCCAGCAGCCAAGATACCGCTAGCAGGAACATTCAGTACTTC. The encoded protein is CASSQDTASRNIQYF. The V gene is TRBV3-1 (or the pseudogene TRBV3-2), the J gene TRBJ2-4; tentatively, D is TRBD2 (5 bases). The CDR3 has 15 residues. Trimming pared 0 bases from V and 7 bases from J, leaving 13 bases between. The V gene's germline CDR1 is LGHDT and CDR2 YNNKEL (reference sequence).

A few counts support this clone. V is TRBV21-1 and J is TRBJ1-2; TRBD1 is the table's D call and was not checked against the DNA. TRBV21-1 corresponds to a pseudogene. The CDR3 spans 18 residues. The CDR3 sequence is CASAPGVRGSPAFCGYTF. The CDR3 region has the DNA TGTGCCAGCGCCCCGGGGGTCAGGGGGTCTCCGGCATTCTGTGGCTACACCTTC.

The rearrangement uses TRBV19 and TRBJ2-4, with D maybe TRBD1 (6 bases). Germline assignment: CDR1 LNHDA and CDR2 SQIVND (reference sequence). V lost 5 bases, J lost 0 bases, and 11 bases lay in between. The length of the CDR3 is 15 residues. The chain's CDR3 is CASSDQGLAKNIQYF. The CDR3 nucleotides are TGTGCCAGTAGTGATCAGGGGTTAGCCAAAAACATTCAGTACTTC.

The V call is TRBV7-6, the J call TRBJ2-5; D is undetermined. V dropped 1 base and J dropped 5 bases, with 14 bases sitting between them. The CDR3 spans 15 residues. The germline CDR1 and CDR2 sequences are SGHVS and FNYEAQ. CDR3 sequence: CASSLVSPPQETQYF. In DNA form, the CDR3 reads TGTGCCAGCAGCTTAGTGTCTCCTCCCCAGGAGACCCAGTACTTC.

V usage is TRBV5-1 and J usage is TRBJ2-7; 11 bases agree with TRBD1. CDR3 length: 15 amino acids. Germline assignment: CDR1 SGHRS and CDR2 YFSETQ. Trimming at V came to 2 bases and at J to 4 bases, leaving 5 bases not matched to a gene. The CDR3 DNA is TGCGCCAGCAGCTTCGGGACAGGGGGGGGGTACGAGCAGTACTTC. It specifies CASSFGTGGGYEQYF.

This clone was seen once. The chain combines TRBV19 with TRBJ2-2; TRBD2 is a possible D gene (7 bases). The germline gives CDR1 LNHDA, CDR2 SQIVND (reference sequence). Trimming took off 3 bases at V and 4 bases at J, with 9 bases between the two ends. The CDR3 is 14 residues long. The CDR3, as DNA: TGTGCCAGTAGTATGGGGGGGGCCACCGGGGAGCTGTTTTTT. The encoded protein is CASSMGGATGELFF.

J is TRBJ2-5 and V is TRBV7-3; 9 bases agree with TRBD1. The CDR3 contains 14 residues. Trimming removed 2 bases from V and 3 bases from J; junction bases left unmatched: 1. Germline V gene lookup returns CDR1 SGHTA and CDR2 FQGTGA. The DNA for the CDR3 is TGTGCCAGCAGCTTAGGGACAGGGAAAGAGACCCAGTACTTC. Protein sequence: CASSLGTGKETQYF.

The V gene is TRBV6-4, the J gene TRBJ2-3; the D is unclear. This CDR3 spans 14 amino acids. Germline CDR1 and CDR2: MRHNA and SNTAGT. Trimming left V 8 bases short and J 3 bases short, with 15 bases between. For the CDR3, the DNA is TGTGCCAGCTCCCACGAGGCTGGTACAGATACGCAGTATTTT. Translating it yields CASSHEAGTDTQYF.

The J gene is TRBJ2-1, the V gene TRBV11-3; 10 nucleotides line up with TRBD1. The CDR3 spans 15 residues. Trimming at V came to 3 bases and at J to 6 bases, leaving 5 bases not matched to a gene. Germline V gene sequence: CDR1 SGHNT, CDR2 YENEEA. The chain's CDR3 is CASSFAGTGANEQFF. CDR3 in DNA: TGTGCCAGCAGCTTCGCCGGGACAGGGGCCAATGAGCAGTTCTTC.

The rearrangement uses TRBV4-1 and TRBJ1-5, with TRBD1 matching 7 bases. CDR1 is MGHRA and CDR2 is YSYEKL in the germline V gene. The CDR3 length is 14 residues. Trimming at V came to 4 bases and at J to 6 bases, leaving 6 bases not matched to a gene. The CDR3 loop reads CASSPTGYAQPQHF. Here the CDR3 DNA reads TGCGCCAGCAGCCCGACAGGGTATGCTCAGCCCCAGCATTTT.

This clone was found once. The chain carries TRBV5-4 and TRBJ1-1, with TRBD1 as a possible D gene (5 bases). V was trimmed by 3 bases and J by 1 base, leaving 13 bases between them. CDR3 length equals 15 residues. Germline V lookup: CDR1 SGHNT, CDR2 YYREEE (reference sequence). The CDR3 coding sequence is TGTGCCAGCAGCTACGGGGGTGCCGGGAACACTGAAGCTTTCTTT. Translating gives CASSYGGAGNTEAFF. The whole variable domain, filled in from reference TRBV5-4 and TRBJ1-1, reads ETGVTQSPTHLIKTRGQQVTLRCSSQSGHNTVSWYQQALGQGPQFIFQYYREEENGRGNFPPRFSGLQFPNYSSELNVNALELDDSALYLCASSYGGAGNTEAFFGQGTRLTVV.

The J gene is TRBJ2-1, the V gene TRBV19, with 16 bases fitting TRBD2. V shed 5 bases, J shed 7 bases, and the junction held 11 bases outside the gene matches. The CDR3 has 18 amino acids. Germline V lookup: CDR1 LNHDA, CDR2 SQIVND (reference sequence). The CDR3 sequence: CASSVTGTSGGASNEQFF. In DNA, the CDR3 is TGTGCCAGTAGTGTCACCGGGACTAGCGGGGGGGCAAGTAATGAGCAGTTCTTC.

The chain employs TRBV2 and TRBJ2-5; possible D gene TRBD2, 6 bases. Between the trimmed V and J ends, which lost 6 bases and 2 bases, there was a span of 16 bases. This CDR3 has 15 residues. The germline gives CDR1 SNHLY, CDR2 FYNNEI. The CDR3: CASSLGGGGQETQYF. The CDR3 nucleotides read TGTGCCAGCAGCCTCGGGGGAGGTGGACAAGAGACCCAGTACTTC.